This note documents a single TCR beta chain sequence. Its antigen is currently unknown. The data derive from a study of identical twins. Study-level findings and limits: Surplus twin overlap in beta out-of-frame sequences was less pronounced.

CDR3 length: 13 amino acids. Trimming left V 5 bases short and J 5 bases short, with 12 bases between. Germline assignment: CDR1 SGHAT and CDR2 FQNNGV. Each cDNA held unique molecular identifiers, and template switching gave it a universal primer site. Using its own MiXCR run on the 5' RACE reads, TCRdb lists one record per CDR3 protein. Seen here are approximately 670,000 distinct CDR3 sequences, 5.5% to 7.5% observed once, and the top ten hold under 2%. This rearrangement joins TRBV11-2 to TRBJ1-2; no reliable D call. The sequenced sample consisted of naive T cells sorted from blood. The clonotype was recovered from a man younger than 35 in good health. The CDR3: CASSPEPRYGYTF. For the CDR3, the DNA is TGTGCCAGCAGCCCTGAACCCCGTTATGGCTACACCTTC.